This is a list of T cell receptor beta chains from one sample in a study of OX40 agonist ivuxolimab in advanced cancers. Clones were sequenced by immunoSEQ multiplex PCR, and TCRdb holds only the in-frame ones, with some missing. This sample has 65,000 to 90,000 clones, with roughly nine tenths found just once. The material sequenced was CD4+ or CD8+ T cells sorted from blood, taken in a trial of the OX40 agonist ivuxolimab. Receptors were obtained from an adult with an advanced solid tumor such as melanoma, head and neck, liver or kidney cancer. Each CDR3 is given with its conserved first and last residue. A D gene is named only where the DNA matches it firmly. Clone size appears in some rows only: once, few, many, or a class for an expanded clone.

clone_size: once
v_call: TRBV28
j_call: TRBJ2-2
d_call: TRBD1
cdr3_nt: TGTGCCAGCACGGAGGGACAGGGGCTAAACACCGGGGAGCTGTTTTTT
cdr3_aa: CASTEGQGLNTGELFF

clone_size: once
v_call: TRBV19
j_call: TRBJ2-5
d_call: NA
cdr3_nt: TGTGCCAGTAGTCCCCAACAGTCCCAAGAGACCCAGTACTTC
cdr3_aa: CASSPQQSQETQYF

clone_size: NA
v_call: TRBV5-1
j_call: TRBJ1-2
d_call: TRBD1
cdr3_nt: TGCGCCAGCAGCTGGGGACAGCCTACTAACTATGGCTACACCTTC
cdr3_aa: CASSWGQPTNYGYTF

clone_size: NA
v_call: TRBV5-1
j_call: TRBJ1-4
d_call: NA
cdr3_nt: TGCGCCAGCAGCTTGGGGACAGTGCAGGGTAATGAAAAACTGTTTTTT
cdr3_aa: CASSLGTVQGNEKLFF

clone_size: once
v_call: TRBV9
j_call: TRBJ1-4
d_call: NA
cdr3_nt: TGTGCCAGCAGCTCGAGGGAGGGAACTAATGAAAAACTGTTTTTT
cdr3_aa: CASSSREGTNEKLFF

clone_size: NA
v_call: TRBV7-2
j_call: TRBJ1-3
d_call: NA
cdr3_nt: TGTGCCAGCAGCTTAGTGGCGGGGGGCGGAAACACCATATATTTT
cdr3_aa: CASSLVAGGGNTIYF

clone_size: once
v_call: TRBV28
j_call: TRBJ2-7
d_call: NA
cdr3_nt: TGTGCCAGAATGTGGGGGTCCCTGGGGGAGCAGTACTTC
cdr3_aa: CARMWGSLGEQYF

clone_size: NA
v_call: TRBV28
j_call: TRBJ1-1
d_call: NA
cdr3_nt: TGTGCCAGCAGTTTTAGAGACAGTACGAACACTGAAGCTTTCTTT
cdr3_aa: CASSFRDSTNTEAFF

clone_size: few
v_call: TRBV19
j_call: TRBJ2-3
d_call: NA
cdr3_nt: TGTGCCAGTAGTACCTCAAAAGATACGCAGTATTTT
cdr3_aa: CASSTSKDTQYF

clone_size: NA
v_call: TRBV7-3
j_call: TRBJ2-2
d_call: NA
cdr3_nt: TGTGCCAGCAGCTCTACGACAGGTTCCCAAGGGGAGCTGTTTTTT
cdr3_aa: CASSSTTGSQGELFF

clone_size: NA
v_call: TRBV18
j_call: TRBJ1-3
d_call: NA
cdr3_nt: TGTGCCAGCTCACCATGGAGGGTAAGGGCCTCTGGAAACACCATATATTTT
cdr3_aa: CASSPWRVRASGNTIYF

clone_size: NA
v_call: TRBV7-2
j_call: TRBJ2-5
d_call: TRBD1
cdr3_nt: TGTGCCAGCAGCTTATGGACAGGGGGTGAAGAGACCCAGTACTTC
cdr3_aa: CASSLWTGGEETQYF

clone_size: NA
v_call: TRBV19
j_call: TRBJ2-1
d_call: NA
cdr3_nt: TGTGCCAGTAGTACCCACAGGGACTACAATGAGCAGTTCTTC
cdr3_aa: CASSTHRDYNEQFF

clone_size: NA
v_call: TRBV5-1
j_call: TRBJ2-3
d_call: NA
cdr3_nt: TGCGCCAGCAGCATCCCTGGGCAGCTTACCGGAGATACGCAGTATTTT
cdr3_aa: CASSIPGQLTGDTQYF

clone_size: NA
v_call: TRBV10-2
j_call: TRBJ2-2
d_call: TRBD2
cdr3_nt: TGCGCCAGCCGAGGGGTAGCGGGGGGGTTTTCCGGGGAGCTGTTTTTT
cdr3_aa: CASRGVAGGFSGELFF

clone_size: NA
v_call: TRBV5-1
j_call: TRBJ1-5
d_call: NA
cdr3_nt: TGCGCCAGCAGCTTGGCGGGGGTACGCAATCAGCCCCAGCATTTT
cdr3_aa: CASSLAGVRNQPQHF

clone_size: once
v_call: TRBV7-9
j_call: TRBJ1-1
d_call: NA
cdr3_nt: TGTGCCAGCAGTATCGGAGGTAACACTGAAGCTTTCTTT
cdr3_aa: CASSIGGNTEAFF

clone_size: NA
v_call: TRBV6-4
j_call: TRBJ1-6
d_call: TRBD1
cdr3_nt: TGTGCCAGCAGTGACTCGGCAGGGGGGGACTCACCCCTCCACTTT
cdr3_aa: CASSDSAGGDSPLHF

clone_size: once
v_call: TRBV9
j_call: TRBJ1-2
d_call: TRBD1
cdr3_nt: TGTGCCAGCAGCTCGGGACAGGGAGGGCCCTATGGCTACACCTTC
cdr3_aa: CASSSGQGGPYGYTF

clone_size: NA
v_call: TRBV5-1
j_call: TRBJ2-1
d_call: TRBD2
cdr3_nt: TGCGCCAGCAGCCGGACTTTTACTAGCGGGAGTTCCTACAATGAGCAGTTCTTC
cdr3_aa: CASSRTFTSGSSYNEQFF

clone_size: NA
v_call: TRBV5-1
j_call: TRBJ2-2
d_call: NA
cdr3_nt: TGCGCCAGCACTAAATCCGTGGGGGAAATTGGGGAGCTGTTTTTT
cdr3_aa: CASTKSVGEIGELFF

clone_size: once
v_call: TRBV11-2
j_call: TRBJ2-3
d_call: NA
cdr3_nt: TGTGCCAGCAGCCCAGTTCAGGCTAGCACAGATACGCAGTATTTT
cdr3_aa: CASSPVQASTDTQYF

clone_size: NA
v_call: TRBV19
j_call: TRBJ1-1
d_call: NA
cdr3_nt: TGTGCCAGTAGTATGGGTACAGGGAGGAAGAACACTGAAGCTTTCTTT
cdr3_aa: CASSMGTGRKNTEAFF

clone_size: NA
v_call: TRBV6-1
j_call: TRBJ1-2
d_call: NA
cdr3_nt: TGTGCCAGCAGTGAATTAGCAGGGGCTGGTGGCTACACCTTC
cdr3_aa: CASSELAGAGGYTF

clone_size: NA
v_call: TRBV5-1
j_call: TRBJ2-6
d_call: NA
cdr3_nt: TGCGCCAGCAGCCCCGACCACGGGGCCAACGTCCTGACTTTC
cdr3_aa: CASSPDHGANVLTF

clone_size: once
v_call: TRBV15
j_call: TRBJ2-1
d_call: TRBD1
cdr3_nt: TGTGCCACCAGCAGAGATACAGGGGTTCGGTACAATGAGCAGTTCTTC
cdr3_aa: CATSRDTGVRYNEQFF

clone_size: NA
v_call: TRBV4-1
j_call: TRBJ2-2
d_call: NA
cdr3_nt: TGCGCCAGCAGCCAAGAACCACCATCTTCAGCGAACACCGGGGAGCTGTTTTTT
cdr3_aa: CASSQEPPSSANTGELFF

clone_size: NA
v_call: TRBV30
j_call: TRBJ1-3
d_call: NA
cdr3_nt: TGTGCCTGGAGTAGCGGTCCGGGAAACACCATATATTTT
cdr3_aa: CAWSSGPGNTIYF

clone_size: NA
v_call: TRBV2
j_call: TRBJ2-5
d_call: TRBD1
cdr3_nt: TGTGCCAGTAAGTCCGGGACAGCCAAAGAGACCCAGTACTTC
cdr3_aa: CASKSGTAKETQYF

clone_size: NA
v_call: TRBV6-1
j_call: TRBJ2-2
d_call: TRBD2
cdr3_nt: TGTGCCAGCGGGCTGACTAGCCAAAACACCGGGGAGCTGTTTTTT
cdr3_aa: CASGLTSQNTGELFF

clone_size: few
v_call: TRBV7-2
j_call: TRBJ2-3
d_call: TRBD2
cdr3_nt: TGTGCCAGCAGCACTAGCGGGGGGGCCACAGATACGCAGTATTTT
cdr3_aa: CASSTSGGATDTQYF

clone_size: NA
v_call: TRBV10-3
j_call: TRBJ1-5
d_call: NA
cdr3_nt: TGTGCCATCAGTGAGTCGGGGCAGCCGAGGGGGCCCCAGCATTTT
cdr3_aa: CAISESGQPRGPQHF

clone_size: NA
v_call: TRBV6-5
j_call: TRBJ1-3
d_call: NA
cdr3_nt: TGTGCCAGCAGTTATGGGGGCTTAGCTGGAAACACCATATATTTT
cdr3_aa: CASSYGGLAGNTIYF

clone_size: NA
v_call: TRBV11-2
j_call: TRBJ2-7
d_call: NA
cdr3_nt: TGTGCCAGCAGCGGAGGGATTGAGCAGTACTTC
cdr3_aa: CASSGGIEQYF

clone_size: NA
v_call: TRBV28
j_call: TRBJ2-7
d_call: NA
cdr3_nt: TGTGCCAGCAGTTCCCCCAGGACAGTCTACGAGCAGTACTTC
cdr3_aa: CASSSPRTVYEQYF

clone_size: NA
v_call: TRBV2
j_call: TRBJ1-6
d_call: TRBD1
cdr3_nt: TGTGCCAGCAGTGAGAGGACAGGGAGAAATTCACCCCTCCACTTT
cdr3_aa: CASSERTGRNSPLHF

clone_size: NA
v_call: TRBV6-5
j_call: TRBJ1-2
d_call: NA
cdr3_nt: TGTGCCAGCAGTTTGCGGCAGCAATATGGCTACACCTTC
cdr3_aa: CASSLRQQYGYTF

clone_size: once
v_call: TRBV7-9
j_call: TRBJ1-4
d_call: TRBD1
cdr3_nt: TGTGCCAGCAGCTCCGACAGGGGGGTTGAAAAACTGTTTTTT
cdr3_aa: CASSSDRGVEKLFF

clone_size: few
v_call: TRBV5-4
j_call: TRBJ1-1
d_call: TRBD1
cdr3_nt: TGTGCCAGCAGCATGGGACAGGGCGGTTTCAATGAAGCTTTCTTT
cdr3_aa: CASSMGQGGFNEAFF

clone_size: once
v_call: TRBV19
j_call: TRBJ2-7
d_call: TRBD1
cdr3_nt: TGTGCCAGTAGTTCAACCGGGACAGGGACCTACGAGCAGTACTTC
cdr3_aa: CASSSTGTGTYEQYF

clone_size: NA
v_call: TRBV29-1
j_call: TRBJ2-7
d_call: NA
cdr3_nt: TGCAGCGTTGTTCGGGGTACCTACGAGCAGTACTTC
cdr3_aa: CSVVRGTYEQYF

clone_size: NA
v_call: TRBV18
j_call: TRBJ2-2
d_call: NA
cdr3_nt: TGTGCCGGAGGGATCCAGGACACCGGGGAGCTGTTTTTT
cdr3_aa: CAGGIQDTGELFF

clone_size: NA
v_call: TRBV5-4
j_call: TRBJ2-1
d_call: TRBD2
cdr3_nt: TGTGCCAGCAGCTTAGCGGGAGGGCCGGTCCATGAGCAGTTCTTC
cdr3_aa: CASSLAGGPVHEQFF

clone_size: NA
v_call: TRBV18
j_call: TRBJ1-2
d_call: NA
cdr3_nt: TGTGCCAGCTCACCTAAGGGGTATGATGGCTACACCTTC
cdr3_aa: CASSPKGYDGYTF

clone_size: NA
v_call: TRBV29-1
j_call: TRBJ2-2
d_call: NA
cdr3_nt: TGCAGCGTTGAAGATCCCCGGGGAGGTCGCACCGGGGAGCTGTTTTTT
cdr3_aa: CSVEDPRGGRTGELFF

clone_size: NA
v_call: TRBV29-1
j_call: TRBJ1-1
d_call: NA
cdr3_nt: TGCGTAGTTATCGCGGGGCAACACACTGAAGCTTTCTTT
cdr3_aa: CVVIAGQHTEAFF

clone_size: NA
v_call: TRBV5-4
j_call: TRBJ2-1
d_call: TRBD1
cdr3_nt: TGTGCCAGCAGCTCCCGGGACAGGATCGCCAATGAGCAGTTCTTC
cdr3_aa: CASSSRDRIANEQFF

clone_size: NA
v_call: TRBV6-6
j_call: TRBJ2-7
d_call: TRBD1
cdr3_nt: TGTGCCAGCAGTTACTCACAGGGGATGTCCTACGAGCAGTACTTC
cdr3_aa: CASSYSQGMSYEQYF

clone_size: once
v_call: TRBV5-5
j_call: TRBJ2-6
d_call: TRBD2
cdr3_nt: TGTGCCAGCACCTCCCGCGGGGGATCCACTGGGGCCAACGTCCTGACTTTC
cdr3_aa: CASTSRGGSTGANVLTF

clone_size: NA
v_call: TRBV5-8
j_call: TRBJ1-4
d_call: NA
cdr3_nt: TGTGCCAGCAGCCCCGCGGGGTGGGAAAAACTGTTTTTT
cdr3_aa: CASSPAGWEKLFF

clone_size: NA
v_call: TRBV5-4
j_call: TRBJ2-7
d_call: NA
cdr3_nt: TGTGCCAGCAGCTTGCGGGACTACGAGCAGTACTTC
cdr3_aa: CASSLRDYEQYF

clone_size: NA
v_call: TRBV5-5
j_call: TRBJ1-6
d_call: NA
cdr3_nt: TGTGCCAGCAACAGGGACGGTTCACCCCTCCACTTT
cdr3_aa: CASNRDGSPLHF

clone_size: NA
v_call: TRBV28
j_call: TRBJ1-6
d_call: NA
cdr3_nt: TGTGCCAGCAGCCCCGCCCGGGGCTATAATTCACCCCTCCACTTT
cdr3_aa: CASSPARGYNSPLHF

clone_size: few
v_call: TRBV10-2
j_call: TRBJ1-5
d_call: NA
cdr3_nt: TGCGCCAGCAGTTGGGGATGGGAGAATCAGCCCCAGCATTTT
cdr3_aa: CASSWGWENQPQHF

clone_size: NA
v_call: TRBV7-2
j_call: TRBJ1-6
d_call: TRBD1
cdr3_nt: TGTGCCAGCAGCTTGATTGACAGGGTCTATTCACCCCTCCACTTT
cdr3_aa: CASSLIDRVYSPLHF

clone_size: few
v_call: TRBV29-1
j_call: TRBJ2-7
d_call: NA
cdr3_nt: TGCAGCGGGACGGCCGCTTCCTACGAGCAGTACTTC
cdr3_aa: CSGTAASYEQYF

clone_size: NA
v_call: TRBV5-1
j_call: TRBJ1-3
d_call: NA
cdr3_nt: TGCGCCAGCAGCTTAGGACCTGGAAACACCATATATTTT
cdr3_aa: CASSLGPGNTIYF

clone_size: NA
v_call: TRBV7-2
j_call: TRBJ2-3
d_call: NA
cdr3_nt: TGTGCCAGCAGCTTCTACACAGATACGCAGTATTTT
cdr3_aa: CASSFYTDTQYF

clone_size: NA
v_call: TRBV19
j_call: TRBJ1-2
d_call: NA
cdr3_nt: TGTGCCAGTAGTATTAAGGAAAACTATGGCTACACCTTC
cdr3_aa: CASSIKENYGYTF